The entry below describes one T cell receptor beta chain. As yet, its antigen is unknown. Alongside a J-beta primer mix, a sample-barcoded 5' primer served in a second PCR lasting roughly 7 to 11 cycles. A template-switch adaptor containing 12 random nucleotides labeled each cDNA molecule. TCRdb re-called the 5' RACE reads through MiXCR, storing one row per CDR3 protein. This table holds 750,000 to 950,000 distinct CDR3 sequences, less than 70% found once. This record comes from a study of blood T cells in healthy people across ages. For the study at large: There was about one barcoded beta molecule captured by template switching per two T cells.

Study conclusions and caveats: Observed TCR beta diversity showed a strong correlation with the percentage of naive T cells as measured by flow cytometry.

The ends lost 5 bases at V and 9 bases at J; junction bases unmatched: 11. The CDR3 consists of 15 residues. The germline V gene encodes CDR1 SGHTA and CDR2 FQGNSA. The material sequenced was blood. This TCR was sampled from a man at least 80 years old in good health. V usage is TRBV7-2 and J usage is TRBJ2-1, with TRBD2 matching over 9 bases. The DNA for the CDR3 is TGTGCCAGCAGCCTGGGAGGGCTAGCGGGACTTGAGCAGTTCTTC. Translation: CASSLGGLAGLEQFF.